The 21 T cell receptor beta chains listed next were all sequenced from one sample in a study of Graves' ophthalmopathy and Graves' hyperthyroidism. RNA transcripts were the source from which TCR beta CDR3 regions were amplified. The first round was an RT-PCR with HTBI primers, and the second round was a multiplex PCR. TCRdb used MiXCR to reprocess the multiplex PCR reads, holding one entry per CDR3 protein. The table records about 420,000 distinct CDR3 sequences, more than 20% of them present only once. The sample taken for sequencing was peripheral blood. The source is a young woman with stable Graves' hyperthyroidism.

This clonotype was found many times. The chain uses TRBV19 and TRBJ2-7; no definite D call. Germline assignment: CDR1 LNHDA and CDR2 SQIVND (reference sequence). The V gene lost 3 bases and the J gene lost 0 bases, with 12 bases spanning the gap. The CDR3 is 15 amino acids. The CDR3 sequence: CASSIGGASSYEQYF. The CDR3 DNA sequence: TGTGCCAGTAGTATTGGCGGAGCCAGCTCCTACGAGCAGTACTTC.

This clonotype was observed many times. V usage is TRBV20-1 and J usage is TRBJ2-7, with TRBD1 as a possible D gene (6 bases). The CDR3 runs 11 residues. The V end was cut by 8 bases, the J end by 6 bases, with 14 bases between. Germline lookup yields CDR1 DFQATT and CDR2 SNEGSKA (reference sequence). This CDR3 reads CSPIAGVEQYF. CDR3 DNA: TGCAGTCCGATAGCAGGGGTCGAGCAGTACTTC.

On this clonotype: A much larger clone differs from this one at a single base, so this may be a read error. CDR3 DNA sequence: TGCGCCAGCAGCTTATCTAGAACGAAAGAGACCCGGTACTTC. Its translation is CASSLSRTKETRYF. This chain links TRBV5-1 with TRBJ2-5; D is unresolved. CDR1 is SGHRS and CDR2 is YFSETQ in the germline V gene. CDR3 length: 14 amino acids.

The sample holds many counts of this clonotype. The rearrangement uses TRBV14 and TRBJ2-7; 8 nucleotides align to TRBD1. The trim removed 2 bases at V and 3 bases at J, leaving 6 bases unmatched. The CDR3 covers 15 residues. Looked up from germline, CDR1 is SGHDN and CDR2 is FVKESK. The CDR3 nucleotides read TGTGCCAGCAGCCAACTGGACAGGGACATCTACGAGCAGTACTTC. This sequence encodes CASSQLDRDIYEQYF.

The genes are TRBV7-9 and TRBJ1-1; D unresolved. The CDR3 totals 15 residues. The germline V and J ends were trimmed by 2 bases and 0 bases, with 10 bases remaining between them. CDR1 is SEHNR and CDR2 is FQNEAQ in the germline V gene (reference sequence). Written as DNA, the CDR3 is TGTGCCAGCAGCTTACCCGTCGGGGTGAACACTGAAGCTTTCTTT. It translates to CASSLPVGVNTEAFF.

This clonotype was found a few times. This chain connects TRBV6-2 or TRBV6-3 to TRBJ2-2; 11 positions agree with TRBD2. Per the germline V gene, CDR1 is MNHEY and CDR2 is SVGEGT. V shed 2 bases and J 1 base; nucleotides not matched to a gene: 3. This CDR3 region has 17 residues. The CDR3 reads CASSYDLAGGNTGELFF. The CDR3 DNA is TGTGCCAGCAGTTACGATCTAGCGGGGGGGAACACCGGGGAGCTGTTTTTT.

In its sample, this clonotype was seen a few times. The chain joins TRBV6-5 to TRBJ2-5, with 8 positions matching TRBD1. CDR1 is MNHEY and CDR2 is SVGAGI in the germline V gene. CDR3 length: 15 amino acids. Trimming cost V 2 bases and J 5 bases; bases outside gene matches: 7. The CDR3 DNA reads as TGTGCCAGCAGTTACGTAACAGGGGGTTCGGAGACCCAGTACTTC. As protein: CASSYVTGGSETQYF.

This clonotype was picked up many times. The genes are TRBV6-2 or TRBV6-3 and TRBJ1-1, with D hard to call. Germline lookup yields CDR1 MNHEY and CDR2 SVGEGT. Deletions cut 1 base from V and 2 bases from J, with 5 bases between. The CDR3 contains 13 residues. For the CDR3, the DNA is TGTGCCAGCAGTTACTGGGGTAACACTGAAGCTTTCTTT. This gives the protein CASSYWGNTEAFF.

The sample holds many counts of this clonotype. The gene calls are TRBV29-1 and TRBJ1-2; tentative D call: TRBD1 (5 bases). The CDR3 is made up of 11 amino acids. Germline CDR1 is SQVTM and CDR2 is ANQGSEA. Trimming cost V 6 bases and J 8 bases, with 13 bases left between them. Written as DNA, the CDR3 is TGCAGCGTACAGGAAACTATCGGCTACACCTTC. Its translation: CSVQETIGYTF.

The chain carries TRBV15 and TRBJ1-2; D ambiguous. Per the germline V gene, CDR1 is LNHNV and CDR2 is YYDKDF (reference sequence). Trimming pared 0 bases from V and 8 bases from J, leaving 4 bases between. The CDR3 is made up of 11 amino acids. CDR3 sequence (DNA): TGTGCCACCAGCAGAGAGGGGGGCTACACCTTC. It is translated as CATSREGGYTF.

This clonotype showed up many times. V is TRBV20-1 and J is TRBJ1-1, with D uncertain. CDR3 size: 11 residues. With 0 bases removed from V and 10 bases from J, the gap between germline ends came to 9 bases. In germline, CDR1 is DFQATT, CDR2 SNEGSKA (reference sequence). CDR3 nucleotide sequence: TGCAGTGCTAGAGATTGGCCAGGAGCTTTCTTT. This codes for CSARDWPGAFF.

The sample holds many counts of this clonotype. The rearrangement links TRBV15 to TRBJ1-2; D gene uncertain. The V gene lost 0 bases and the J gene lost 2 bases, with 10 bases spanning the gap. The CDR3 covers 15 residues. The germline V gene encodes CDR1 LNHNV and CDR2 YYDKDF (reference sequence). Written as DNA, the CDR3 is TGTGCCACCAGCAGAGATCTTGGACGGAACTATGGCTACACCTTC. Translated: CATSRDLGRNYGYTF.

The sample holds a few counts of this clonotype. This chain links TRBV10-3 with TRBJ2-2; TRBD2 is a possible D gene (6 bases). The CDR3 runs 13 residues. V was shortened by 9 bases and J by 2 bases, with 10 bases between the two germline ends. In germline, CDR1 is ENHRY, CDR2 SYGVKD. The CDR3 bases are TGTGCCATGGGGGACTCCAACACCGGGGAGCTGTTTTTT. Its protein is CAMGDSNTGELFF.

This chain links TRBV28 with TRBJ2-5, with D possibly TRBD1 on 5 matching bases. The V end lost 3 bases, the J end lost 5 bases, and 13 bases lay between the germline ends. This CDR3 is 14 amino acids long. CDR1 and CDR2 (germline): MDHEN, SYDVKM. The CDR3 bases are TGTGCCAGCAGTTTGTGGGGCGAGAGGGAGACCCAGTACTTC. Its translation: CASSLWGERETQYF. The complete variable domain, with remaining parts taken from reference TRBV28 and TRBJ2-5, reads DVKVTQSSRYLVKRTGEKVFLECVQDMDHENMFWYRQDPGLGLRLIYFSYDVKMKEKGDIPEGYSVSREKKERFSLILESASTNQTSMYLCASSLWGERETQYFGPGTRLLVL.

Many counts were recorded for this clonotype. This rearrangement joins TRBV24-1 to TRBJ2-5; D is unclear. The V end was cut by 4 bases, the J end by 2 bases, with 7 bases between. There are 13 residues in the CDR3. Germline assignment: CDR1 KGHDR and CDR2 SFDVKD. The CDR3 reads CATSDRIQETQYF. CDR3 DNA: TGTGCCACCAGTGACCGAATACAAGAGACCCAGTACTTC.

At least ten counts were recorded for this clonotype. CDR3 nucleotides: TGTGCCAGCCGCCCATCGGGGTCGAGTCAGCCCCAGCATTTT. It encodes CASRPSGSSQPQHF. J is TRBJ1-5 and V is TRBV6-1; D unclear. Germline CDR1 is MNHNS and CDR2 is SASEGT. The CDR3 consists of 14 residues. Between the trimmed V and J ends, which lost 8 bases and 6 bases, there was a span of 17 bases.

This clonotype occurred many times. This sequence joins TRBV28 and TRBJ1-6, with D possibly being TRBD1 (6 bases). The CDR3 contains 14 residues. V was clipped by 2 bases and J by 5 bases, with 7 bases between them. Germline V gene sequence: CDR1 MDHEN, CDR2 SYDVKM. The CDR3, as DNA: TGTGCCAGCAGTTTAGGGGGGCATAATTCACCCCTCCACTTT. Its protein is CASSLGGHNSPLHF.

This clonotype was seen repeatedly, ten times or more. The gene calls are TRBV28 and TRBJ2-7, with a tentative D call TRBD2 (6 bases). Between the trimmed V and J ends, which lost 1 base and 6 bases, there was a span of 13 bases. Germline V CDR1 and CDR2: MDHEN, SYDVKM. This CDR3 comprises 14 residues. CDR3: CASSLYGTPLEQYF. The CDR3 nucleotides are TGTGCCAGCAGTTTATACGGGACTCCCCTCGAGCAGTACTTC.

In its sample, this clonotype was seen many times. This chain joins TRBV20-1 and TRBJ2-4; a weak D match, TRBD2 (6 bases). Germline CDR1 and CDR2: DFQATT and SNEGSKA (reference sequence). Trimming left V 0 bases short and J 1 base short, with 22 bases between. This CDR3 is 19 amino acids long. CDR3 sequence reads: CSAREGWDFLIEAKNIQYF. The DNA for the CDR3 is TGCAGTGCTAGAGAAGGGTGGGACTTTCTGATTGAGGCCAAAAACATTCAGTACTTC.

This clonotype was seen ten or more times. CDR3 loop: CASSRRDRGTEAFF. The CDR3 nucleotides are TGTGCCAGTAGCCGCCGGGACAGGGGCACTGAAGCTTTCTTT. This chain uses TRBV19 with TRBJ1-1; TRBD1 matches at 10 bases. Germline V gene lookup returns CDR1 LNHDA and CDR2 SQIVND (reference sequence). V gave up 6 bases and J gave up 4 bases; unmatched junction bases: 5. This CDR3 is built from 14 residues.

The V call is TRBV6-1, the J call TRBJ2-7; 7 bases agree with TRBD2. Germline lookup yields CDR1 MNHNS and CDR2 SASEGT. CDR3 size: 15 residues. The V segment lost 4 bases and the J segment 2 bases; nucleotides outside the gene matches: 8. The CDR3 DNA reads as TGTGCCAGCAGTGTTTTCTCGCGGGAGACCTACGAGCAGTACTTC. It codes for CASSVFSRETYEQYF.